These 16 T cell receptor beta chains came from one sample sequenced in a study of blood T cell repertoires in COVID-19. TCRdb keeps only in-frame clones here, not all; method: immunoSEQ multiplex PCR. The sample includes over 85,000 clones, about 90% of them seen just once. The sequenced sample was peripheral blood. All receptors derive from a human donor in a cohort sampled during active COVID-19.

This clone was recorded only once. The V and J genes are TRBV7-9 and TRBJ1-1; no clear D. This CDR3 spans 13 amino acids. Germline V gene lookup returns CDR1 SEHNR and CDR2 FQNEAQ (reference sequence). V was clipped by 3 bases and J by 7 bases, with 12 bases between them. The CDR3 DNA follows: TGTGCCAGCAGCTTGGGAGGGATGAGTGAAGCTTTCTTT. This sequence encodes CASSLGGMSEAFF.

This clone occurred once. V usage is TRBV5-1 and J usage is TRBJ1-3, with D tentatively TRBD1 (6 bases). V lost 0 bases and J lost 2, with 9 bases in between. The length of the CDR3 is 15 residues. CDR1 SGHRS and CDR2 YFSETQ come from the germline V gene. The CDR3 is CASSLEQGAGNTIYF. The CDR3 DNA is TGCGCCAGCAGCTTGGAACAGGGAGCTGGAAACACCATATATTTT.

In regard to this clone: The junction shows a germline mismatch at one end, possibly a read error. J is TRBJ2-5 and V is TRBV14, with D unclear. Per germline, CDR1 SGHDN and CDR2 FVKESK. The CDR3 sequence is 13 residues long. The CDR3 sequence: CVSSHLRRETQYF. The CDR3 coding sequence is TGTGTCAGCAGCCACCTCCGGAGAGAGACCCAGTACTTC.

The V gene is TRBV7-2, the J gene TRBJ1-6; possible D gene TRBD1, 6 bases. From germline, CDR1 is SGHTA and CDR2 FQGNSA. The CDR3 is 14 amino acids. Between the trimmed V and J ends, which lost 7 bases and 10 bases, there was a span of 17 bases. The CDR3 here is CASTAQGSYSPLHF. Written as DNA, the CDR3 is TGTGCCAGCACCGCACAGGGCTCTTACTCACCCCTCCACTTT.

The V gene is TRBV6-2 or TRBV6-3, the J gene TRBJ2-7, with 8 bases lining up with TRBD2. This CDR3 is 14 amino acids long. V trimming: 4 bases; J trimming: 6 bases; junction bases outside the gene matches: 8. The germline V gene has CDR1 MNHEY and CDR2 SVGEGT. CDR3: CASSSGLGSTEQYF. The CDR3 DNA follows: TGTGCCAGCAGTTCGGGACTAGGGTCGACCGAGCAGTACTTC.

The chain uses TRBV5-4 and TRBJ1-6, with 7 bases identical to TRBD1. V shed 4 bases and J 9 bases; nucleotides not matched to a gene: 10. The CDR3 consists of 15 residues. In germline, CDR1 is SGHNT, CDR2 YYREEE (reference sequence). This CDR3 reads CASSDTRQGASPLHF. CDR3 DNA sequence: TGTGCCAGCAGCGATACGAGACAGGGTGCTTCACCCCTCCACTTT.

V is TRBV6-5 and J is TRBJ1-5; perhaps TRBD1 as D (5 bases). The V end was cut by 4 bases, the J end by 10 bases, with 14 bases between. The CDR3 has 13 residues. Germline V gene data show CDR1 as MNHEY and CDR2 as SVGAGI. CDR3 DNA: TGTGCCAGCAGTTCGGCCGGGGGTCAACCCCAGCATTTT. Protein product: CASSSAGGQPQHF.

The chain couples TRBV7-6 to TRBJ2-5; 11 bases map to TRBD1. V trimming: 8 bases; J trimming: 5 bases; junction bases outside the gene matches: 10. This CDR3 comprises 15 residues. Germline V CDR1 and CDR2: SGHVS, FNYEAQ. This CDR3 reads CASGRTGGAGETQYF. The CDR3 nucleotides are TGTGCCAGCGGCCGGACAGGGGGCGCCGGGGAGACCCAGTACTTC.

The chain has TRBV18 and TRBJ1-1, with 7 bases that match TRBD1. Trimming cost V 3 bases and J 4 bases; bases outside gene matches: 11. The CDR3 totals 16 residues. Germline V gene sequence: CDR1 KGHSH, CDR2 LQKENI. In DNA form, the CDR3 reads TGTGCCAGCTCACCCGGACAGGCCCGAGGGGGCACTGAAGCTTTCTTT. It yields the protein CASSPGQARGGTEAFF.

This chain joins TRBV5-1 and TRBJ2-7; 10 bases are a match to TRBD1. Looked up from germline, CDR1 is SGHRS and CDR2 is YFSETQ. The V segment lost 7 bases and the J segment 5 bases; nucleotides outside the gene matches: 9. This CDR3 is 14 amino acids long. CDR3 sequence: CASADRGLKNEQYF. In DNA, the CDR3 is TGCGCCAGCGCTGACAGGGGGCTTAAGAACGAGCAGTACTTC.

This clone was seen a handful of times. V usage is TRBV7-3 and J usage is TRBJ2-7; tentative D call: TRBD1 (6 bases). This CDR3 region has 15 residues. Germline loops: CDR1 SGHTA, CDR2 FQGTGA. V lost 5 bases, J lost 3 bases, and 17 bases lay in between. DNA of the CDR3: TGTGCCAGCAGCCCTACTGCGGACAGCTACTACGAGCAGTACTTC. This sequence encodes CASSPTADSYYEQYF.

The V gene is TRBV28, the J gene TRBJ1-2; TRBD1 agrees at 7 bases. J lost 7 bases, V lost 6 bases, and 11 bases had no gene match. Germline CDR1 is MDHEN and CDR2 is SYDVKM. CDR3 size: 14 residues. Here the CDR3 DNA reads TGTGCCAGCAGCCAAATACAGGGGTTGGGTGGCTACACCTTC. Encoded protein: CASSQIQGLGGYTF.

The chain is built from TRBV15 and TRBJ1-1; D may be TRBD1 (6 bases). The CDR3 spans 18 residues. Germline CDR1 reads LNHNV; CDR2 reads YYDKDF (reference sequence). Trimming removed 5 bases at V and 0 bases at J, with 22 bases between. DNA of the CDR3: TGTGCCACCAGCCCTCAGGGGAAGAGGACCCCTATGAACACTGAAGCTTTCTTT. It translates to CATSPQGKRTPMNTEAFF. Drawing the rest from reference TRBV15 and TRBJ1-1, the complete variable domain is DAMVIQNPRYQVTQFGKPVTLSCSQTLNHNVMYWYQQKSSQAPKLLFHYYDKDFNNEADTPDNFQSRRPNTSFCFLDIRSPGLGDTAMYLCATSPQGKRTPMNTEAFFGQGTRLTVV.

V usage is TRBV4-2 and J usage is TRBJ2-2; D not resolved. The V end was cut by 1 base, the J end by 2 bases, with 5 bases between. The CDR3 has 14 amino acids. CDR1 is LGHNA, CDR2 YNFKEQ, per germline. The CDR3 coding sequence is TGTGCCAGCAGCCAAGGCAGAAACACCGGGGAGCTGTTTTTT. Its translation is CASSQGRNTGELFF.

The V call is TRBV2, the J call TRBJ1-2; a possible D gene is TRBD1 (5 bases). The CDR3 totals 14 residues. Germline V gene data show CDR1 as SNHLY and CDR2 as FYNNEI. Deletions cut 0 bases from V and 5 bases from J, with 10 bases between. The CDR3 loop is CASSEAGVGYGYTF. The DNA for the CDR3 is TGTGCCAGCAGTGAAGCAGGGGTAGGATATGGCTACACCTTC.

The chain links TRBV19 to TRBJ2-2; the D gene is possibly TRBD2 (7 bases). V was shortened by 7 bases and J by 6 bases, with 15 bases between the two germline ends. The CDR3 has 14 amino acids. Germline V CDR1 and CDR2: LNHDA, SQIVND (reference sequence). The CDR3 loop reads CASTVGGGSGELFF. The CDR3 bases are TGTGCCAGTACCGTAGGGGGGGGATCCGGGGAGCTGTTTTTT.